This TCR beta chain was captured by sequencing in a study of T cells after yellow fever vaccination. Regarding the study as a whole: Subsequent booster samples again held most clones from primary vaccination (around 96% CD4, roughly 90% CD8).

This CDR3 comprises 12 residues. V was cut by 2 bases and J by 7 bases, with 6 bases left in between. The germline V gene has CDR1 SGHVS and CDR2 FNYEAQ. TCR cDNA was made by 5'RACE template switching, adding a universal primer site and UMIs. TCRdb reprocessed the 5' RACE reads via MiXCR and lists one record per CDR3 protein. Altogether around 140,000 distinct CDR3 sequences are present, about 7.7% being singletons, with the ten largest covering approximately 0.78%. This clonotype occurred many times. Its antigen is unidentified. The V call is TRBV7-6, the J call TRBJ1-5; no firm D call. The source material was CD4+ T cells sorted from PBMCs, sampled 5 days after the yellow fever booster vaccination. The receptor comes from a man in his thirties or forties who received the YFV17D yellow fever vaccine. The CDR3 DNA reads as TGTGCCAGCAGCTTACCTAGCCAGCCCCAGCATTTT. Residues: CASSLPSQPQHF.